A single sample is the source of the 26 T cell receptor beta chains below, sequenced in a study of shared clonotypes between healthy human individuals. Sequencing was performed with immunoSEQ multiplex PCR; in TCRdb, only in-frame clones are kept and a portion is missing. Among some 2.1 million clones listed, just under 95% were seen once. Naive CD8 cells were CD45RO-negative, positively selected for CCR7, excluding terminally differentiated effector memory CD45RA+ cells. Sample: naive CD8+ T cells sorted from blood. Receptors originate from a man aged 18 to 30 in good health.

This clone has just one count. This rearrangement joins TRBV19 to TRBJ2-7; TRBD1 matches 11 bases. This CDR3 contains 15 residues. V lost 5 bases, J lost 3 bases, and 6 bases stayed unmatched. Looked up from germline, CDR1 is LNHDA and CDR2 is SQIVND (reference sequence). The CDR3 coding sequence is TGTGCCAGTAGTTTCCGGGACAGGGGGGTCTACGAGCAGTACTTC. The encoded protein is CASSFRDRGVYEQYF.

In its sample, this clone was seen once. Within the sample, other DNA sequences also encode this same CDR3. The chain joins TRBV11-2 to TRBJ1-1, with TRBD1 matching 7 bases. Germline loops: CDR1 SGHAT, CDR2 FQNNGV. The CDR3 sequence is 14 residues long. V lost 4 bases to trimming and J lost 0 bases; unmatched junction nucleotides: 2. The CDR3 nucleotides are TGTGCCAGCAGCTCGACAGGGTTGAACACTGAAGCTTTCTTT. Its translation is CASSSTGLNTEAFF.

The rearrangement uses TRBV29-1 and TRBJ2-7; TRBD2 is a possible D gene (5 bases). Trimming pared 5 bases from V and 0 bases from J, leaving 17 bases between. This CDR3 spans 15 amino acids. The germline gives CDR1 SQVTM, CDR2 ANQGSEA. CDR3: CSVLGVLGSSYEQYF. CDR3 nucleotide sequence: TGCAGCGTTCTTGGAGTGCTTGGGAGCTCCTACGAGCAGTACTTC.

The CDR3 here is CASSPQRAERHEQFF. The CDR3 nucleotides are TGTGCCAGTAGTCCCCAAAGGGCAGAAAGGCATGAGCAGTTCTTC. This chain uses TRBV19 with TRBJ2-1; D gene uncertain. The CDR3 spans 15 residues. V was clipped by 5 bases and J by 8 bases, with 19 bases between them. Germline values: CDR1 LNHDA, CDR2 SQIVND (reference sequence).

This chain links TRBV15 with TRBJ1-6, with D perhaps TRBD1 (5 bases). Trimming left V 5 bases short and J 17 bases short, with 19 bases between. CDR1 and CDR2 from the germline V gene are LNHNV and YYDKDF (reference sequence). The CDR3 loop spans 13 amino acids. The CDR3 DNA reads as TGTGCCACCAGCGGGCCTCTAGGGCAGGGAATCCACTTT. This codes for CATSGPLGQGIHF.

The chain employs TRBV4-1 and TRBJ2-7; 14 bases are shared with TRBD2. Germline lookup yields CDR1 MGHRA and CDR2 YSYEKL. The CDR3 sequence is 18 residues long. V was pared by 1 base and J by 2 bases, with 7 bases of the junction left unmatched. CDR3 bases: TGCGCCAGCAGCCAAGTGGGACTAGCGGGGGACTACGCCTACGAGCAGTACTTC. This translates into CASSQVGLAGDYAYEQYF.

The chain couples TRBV27 to TRBJ1-6, with D possibly matching TRBD1 (5 bases). CDR1 and CDR2 (germline): MNHEY, SMNVEV (reference sequence). V lost 2 bases and J lost 3, with 11 bases in between. The CDR3 loop spans 16 amino acids. The CDR3 DNA follows: TGTGCCAGCAGTTTAAACGCAGGGAACTATAATTCACCCCTCCACTTT. As protein: CASSLNAGNYNSPLHF.

As regards this clone: The same CDR3 can be traced to other DNA sequences in this sample. The genes are TRBV19 and TRBJ2-7; the match to TRBD2 covers 7 bases. The CDR3 has 13 residues. Per the germline V gene, CDR1 is LNHDA and CDR2 is SQIVND (reference sequence). J lost 3 bases, V lost 6 bases, and 5 bases had no gene match. The CDR3 region has the DNA TGTGCCAGTAGCCCCGGACTAGTCTACGAGCAGTACTTC. Its protein is CASSPGLVYEQYF.

The rearrangement joins TRBV6-1 to TRBJ1-5, with D hard to call. V shed 6 bases and J shed 0 bases, with 12 bases lying between them. Germline V gene data show CDR1 as MNHNS and CDR2 as SASEGT. The CDR3 spans 15 residues. The CDR3 loop is CASSDGLYSNQPQHF. For the CDR3, the DNA is TGTGCCAGCAGCGACGGGCTATATAGCAATCAGCCCCAGCATTTT.

This clone was recorded once. The chain uses TRBV9 and TRBJ1-1, with D hard to call. The CDR3 totals 13 residues. Germline V gene lookup returns CDR1 SGDLS and CDR2 YYNGEE. V was cut by 3 bases and J by 1 base, with 7 bases left in between. Here the CDR3 reads CASSASRNTEAFF. CDR3 nucleotide sequence: TGTGCCAGCAGCGCGTCGAGGAACACTGAAGCTTTCTTT. Together with reference TRBV9 and TRBJ1-1, the CDR3 gives the full variable domain: DSGVTQTPKHLITATGQRVTLRCSPRSGDLSVYWYQQSLDQGLQFLIQYYNGEERAKGNILERFSAQQFPDLHSELNLSSLELGDSALYFCASSASRNTEAFFGQGTRLTVV.

The V and J genes are TRBV9 and TRBJ2-7; 12 bases are shared with TRBD2. The CDR3 is 15 residues long. After removal of 3 bases from V and 2 bases from J, the junction contained 3 bases not matched to a gene. Germline CDR1 SGDLS, CDR2 YYNGEE. DNA of the CDR3: TGTGCCAGCAGCGCACTAGCGGGGGGACCCTACGAGCAGTACTTC. Amino acid sequence: CASSALAGGPYEQYF.

V gene TRBV4-1 combines with J gene TRBJ2-3; D possibly corresponds to TRBD2 (5 bases). V lost 0 bases to trimming and J lost 0 bases, with 10 bases between them. In germline, CDR1 is MGHRA, CDR2 YSYEKL. CDR3 length equals 16 residues. For the CDR3, the DNA is TGCGCCAGCAGCCAAGATATCAGCGGTAGCACAGATACGCAGTATTTT. Residues: CASSQDISGSTDTQYF.

The chain employs TRBV5-6 and TRBJ2-7; D is uncertain. V was shortened by 3 bases and J by 5 bases, with 9 bases between the two germline ends. Germline V gene sequence: CDR1 SGHDT, CDR2 YYEEEE. This CDR3 region has 12 residues. CDR3 sequence reads: CASSSPWNEQYF. CDR3 coding DNA: TGTGCCAGCAGCTCTCCATGGAACGAGCAGTACTTC.

The V gene is TRBV7-9, the J gene TRBJ2-7; D perhaps matches TRBD2 (6 bases). The length of the CDR3 is 15 residues. The V gene lost 3 bases and the J gene lost 7 bases, with 19 bases spanning the gap. Germline CDR1 SEHNR, CDR2 FQNEAQ (reference sequence). The CDR3 DNA follows: TGTGCCAGCAGCTTTACAGCGGGCCCACCCTCGGAGCAGTACTTC. Its translation: CASSFTAGPPSEQYF.

V usage is TRBV7-9 and J usage is TRBJ1-3; D is unclear. The CDR3 spans 16 residues. Germline-derived CDR1 and CDR2 are SEHNR and FQNEAQ (reference sequence). V gave up 0 bases and J gave up 3 bases, with 12 bases separating them. The CDR3 reads CASSLAWEGIGNTIYF. CDR3 nucleotides: TGTGCCAGCAGCTTAGCGTGGGAAGGGATTGGAAACACCATATATTTT.

V gene TRBV14 combines with J gene TRBJ1-6, with 10 bases that match TRBD1. The CDR3 totals 15 residues. Unmatched junction bases numbered 3, after V lost 2 bases and J lost 8 bases. Germline V lookup: CDR1 SGHDN, CDR2 FVKESK. The chain's CDR3 is CASSQWGTGDSPLHF. CDR3 in DNA: TGTGCCAGCAGCCAATGGGGGACAGGGGATTCACCCCTCCACTTT.

The rearrangement links TRBV11-1 to TRBJ1-1; D remains unclear. The V and J ends lost 0 bases and 0 bases respectively, with 5 bases between them. The CDR3 loop spans 14 amino acids. Per the germline V gene, CDR1 is SGHAT and CDR2 is FQDESV (reference sequence). CDR3 sequence reads: CASSLAWVNTEAFF. The CDR3 DNA reads TGTGCCAGCAGCTTAGCATGGGTGAACACTGAAGCTTTCTTT. Full variable domain (outside the CDR3, taken from reference TRBV11-1 and TRBJ1-1): EAEVAQSPRYKITEKSQAVAFWCDPISGHATLYWYRQILGQGPELLVQFQDESVVDDSQLPKDRFSAERLKGVDSTLKIQPAELGDSAMYLCASSLAWVNTEAFFGQGTRLTVV.

This chain connects TRBV19 to TRBJ1-1; 8 bases fit TRBD1. Germline CDR1 is LNHDA and CDR2 is SQIVND (reference sequence). Germline trimming cut 0 bases from V and 0 bases from J; bases unmatched to any gene: 3. The CDR3 extends over 16 amino acids. CDR3 coding DNA: TGTGCCAGTAGTATAGATTCCAGGGGGCTGAACACTGAAGCTTTCTTT. As protein: CASSIDSRGLNTEAFF.

The rearrangement joins TRBV7-8 to TRBJ2-7; 9 bases align to TRBD1. Germline V gene lookup returns CDR1 SGHVS and CDR2 FQNEAQ. This CDR3 spans 17 amino acids. V lost 3 bases and J lost 7; bases outside the gene matches: 16. CDR3 DNA: TGTGCCAGCAGCTTCCCACCCGGGACAGGGACGTTCCCTGAGCAGTACTTC. It codes for CASSFPPGTGTFPEQYF. Using reference TRBV7-8 and TRBJ2-7 for the parts outside the CDR3, the full variable domain is GAGVSQSPRYKVAKRGQDVALRCDPISGHVSLFWYQQALGQGPEFLTYFQNEAQLDKSGLPSDRFFAERPEGSVSTLKIQRTQQEDSAVYLCASSFPPGTGTFPEQYFGPGTRLTVT.

This clone was counted once. The chain is built from TRBV2 and TRBJ2-5; perhaps TRBD1 as D (5 bases). Looked up from germline, CDR1 is SNHLY and CDR2 is FYNNEI. This CDR3 is 11 amino acids long. V dropped 8 bases and J dropped 4 bases, with 8 bases sitting between them. The DNA of the CDR3 is TGTGCCAGCGGGGCTGGAGAGACCCAGTACTTC. This sequence encodes CASGAGETQYF.

This chain links TRBV30 with TRBJ1-2; possibly TRBD1 for D (6 bases). The CDR3 loop spans 15 amino acids. With 3 bases removed from V and 5 bases from J, the gap between germline ends came to 19 bases. Germline lookup yields CDR1 GTSNPN and CDR2 SVGIG (reference sequence). CDR3 protein: CAWRDPWDNAYGYTF. CDR3 sequence (DNA): TGTGCCTGGAGGGATCCCTGGGACAACGCTTATGGCTACACCTTC.

The chain is built from TRBV6-5 and TRBJ1-2, with 7 nucleotides matching TRBD1. CDR3 length equals 13 residues. Looked up from germline, CDR1 is MNHEY and CDR2 is SVGAGI. Germline trimming cut 4 bases from V and 8 bases from J; bases unmatched to any gene: 7. The CDR3 DNA reads as TGTGCCAGCAGTTTTACAGGGGAAGAAGGCTACACCTTC. This gives the protein CASSFTGEEGYTF.

Note on this clone: This sample also contains other DNA sequences that code for the same CDR3. The V and J genes are TRBV6-5 and TRBJ2-5; D not resolved. Trimming removed 0 bases at V and 4 bases at J, with 3 bases between. CDR3 size: 12 residues. CDR1 MNHEY and CDR2 SVGAGI come from the germline V gene. The CDR3 sequence: CASSYSRETQYF. The CDR3 nucleotides read TGTGCCAGCAGTTACTCCCGAGAGACCCAGTACTTC.

The gene calls are TRBV10-3 and TRBJ2-7; a weak D match, TRBD2 (6 bases). The germline V gene encodes CDR1 ENHRY and CDR2 SYGVKD. CDR3 size: 14 residues. V was clipped by 3 bases and J by 0 bases, with 9 bases between them. The CDR3 sequence is CAISDVEGSYEQYF. CDR3 DNA: TGTGCCATCAGTGACGTGGAGGGCTCCTACGAGCAGTACTTC.

The V and J genes are TRBV4-3 and TRBJ2-3; D unclear. The CDR3 runs 15 residues. Germline-derived CDR1 and CDR2 are LGHNA and YSLEER. V lost 2 bases and J lost 3, with 12 bases in between. Here the CDR3 reads CASSQRLGLTDTQYF. Here the CDR3 DNA reads TGCGCCAGCAGCCAAAGATTGGGGTTGACAGATACGCAGTATTTT.

CDR3 nucleotides: TGCGCCAGCAGCCACGTCTTAGGACAGGGACTGGGCAATCAGCCCCAGCATTTT. Encoded protein: CASSHVLGQGLGNQPQHF. The genes are TRBV4-1 and TRBJ1-5; 8 positions agree with TRBD1. Trimming cost V 3 bases and J 2 bases; bases outside gene matches: 12. Per the germline V gene, CDR1 is MGHRA and CDR2 is YSYEKL. This CDR3 contains 18 residues.